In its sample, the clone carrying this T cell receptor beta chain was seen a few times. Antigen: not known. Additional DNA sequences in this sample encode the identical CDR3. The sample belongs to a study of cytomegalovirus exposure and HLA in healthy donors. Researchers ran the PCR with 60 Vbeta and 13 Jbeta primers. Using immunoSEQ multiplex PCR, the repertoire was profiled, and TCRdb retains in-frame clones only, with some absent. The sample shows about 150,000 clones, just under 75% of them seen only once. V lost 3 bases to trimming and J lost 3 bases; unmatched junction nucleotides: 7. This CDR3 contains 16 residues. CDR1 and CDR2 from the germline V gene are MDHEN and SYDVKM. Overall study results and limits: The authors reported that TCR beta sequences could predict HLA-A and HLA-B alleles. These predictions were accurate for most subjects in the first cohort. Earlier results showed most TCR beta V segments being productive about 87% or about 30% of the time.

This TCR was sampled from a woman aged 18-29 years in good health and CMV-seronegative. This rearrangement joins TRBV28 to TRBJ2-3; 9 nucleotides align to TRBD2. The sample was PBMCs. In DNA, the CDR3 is TGTGCCAGCAGTTTGGGGGCTAGCGGGGATACAGATACGCAGTATTTT. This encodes CASSLGASGDTDTQYF.